This T cell receptor (beta chain) emerged from a study of response to subunit inactivated influenza vaccine. TCRdb recomputed calls from the RT-PCR reads with MiXCR, one row per CDR3 protein. The table lists hundreds of thousands of distinct CDR3 sequences, 16% of them singletons. This clonotype was counted only a few times. Trimming removed 4 bases at V and 7 bases at J, with 10 bases between. The CDR3 contains 13 residues. The specimen was CD4+ T cells sorted from PBMCs, collected 23 months after vaccination. The clonotype originates from a man between 45 and 75 years old who received an inactivated influenza vaccine. The gene calls are TRBV23-1 and TRBJ2-2; D uncertain. TRBV23-1 is labeled an ORF, and its function is uncertain. In DNA form, the CDR3 reads TGCGCCAGCAGTCCCGGTAGTAGCGGGGAGCTGTTTTTT. Residues: CASSPGSSGELFF.